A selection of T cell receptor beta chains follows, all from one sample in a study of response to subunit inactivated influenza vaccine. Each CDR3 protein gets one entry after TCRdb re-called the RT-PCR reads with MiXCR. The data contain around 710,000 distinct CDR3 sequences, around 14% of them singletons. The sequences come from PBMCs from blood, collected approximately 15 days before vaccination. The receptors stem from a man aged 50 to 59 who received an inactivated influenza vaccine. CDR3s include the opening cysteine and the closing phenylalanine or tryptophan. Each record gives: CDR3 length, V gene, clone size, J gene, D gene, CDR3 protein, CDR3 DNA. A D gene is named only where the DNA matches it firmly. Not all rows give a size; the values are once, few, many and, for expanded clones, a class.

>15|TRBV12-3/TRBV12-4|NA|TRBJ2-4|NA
CASSLYGGHGNIQYF
TGTGCCAGCAGTTTATATGGGGGTCACGGAAACATTCAGTACTTC
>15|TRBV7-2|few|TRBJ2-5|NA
CASSLVVTISETQYF
TGTGCCAGCAGCTTAGTAGTGACTATTTCAGAGACCCAGTACTTC
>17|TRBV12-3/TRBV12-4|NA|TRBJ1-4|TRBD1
CASSSPGQDSTNEKLFF
TGTGCCAGCAGTTCCCCGGGACAGGATTCAACTAATGAAAAACTGTTTTTT
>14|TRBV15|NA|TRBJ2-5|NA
CATSRVGGSETQYF
TGTGCCACCAGCAGAGTAGGCGGATCAGAGACCCAGTACTTC
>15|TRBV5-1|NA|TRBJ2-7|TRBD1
CASSLGDRDFHEQYF
TGCGCCAGCAGCTTGGGGGACAGGGATTTTCACGAGCAGTACTTC
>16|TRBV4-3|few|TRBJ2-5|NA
CASSQDLAPIGETQYF
TGCGCCAGCAGCCAAGATCTCGCTCCGATTGGAGAGACCCAGTACTTC
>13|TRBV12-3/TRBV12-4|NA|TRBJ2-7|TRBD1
CASRLGQGNEQYF
TGTGCCAGCAGGCTTGGACAGGGGAACGAGCAGTACTTC
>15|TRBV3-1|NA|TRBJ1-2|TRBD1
CASSPSGQGAYGYTF
TGTGCCAGCAGCCCATCGGGACAGGGGGCTTATGGCTACACCTTC
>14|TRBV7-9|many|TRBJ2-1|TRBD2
CASSLTSGINEQFF
TGTGCCAGCAGCTTAACTAGCGGGATCAATGAGCAGTTCTTC
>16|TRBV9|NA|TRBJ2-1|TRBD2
CTSSVGSGASYNEQFF
TGTACCAGCAGCGTAGGTAGCGGGGCCTCCTACAATGAGCAGTTCTTC
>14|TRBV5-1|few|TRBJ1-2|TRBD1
CASSLDDRGYGYTF
TGCGCCAGCAGCTTGGATGACAGGGGCTATGGCTACACCTTC
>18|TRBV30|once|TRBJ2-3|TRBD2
CAWSIWLAGGFSTDTQYF
TGTGCCTGGAGTATATGGCTAGCGGGGGGGTTTAGCACAGATACGCAGTATTTT
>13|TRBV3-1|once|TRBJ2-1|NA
CASSLRAPNEQFF
TGTGCCAGCAGCCTCCGGGCACCCAATGAGCAGTTCTTC
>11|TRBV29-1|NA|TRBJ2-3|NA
CSVGFQNTQYF
TGCAGCGTTGGATTCCAAAATACGCAGTATTTT
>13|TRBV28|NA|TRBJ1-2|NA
CASSTGTFYGYTF
TGTGCCAGCAGTACCGGGACATTCTATGGCTACACCTTC
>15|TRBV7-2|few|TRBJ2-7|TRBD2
CASSLSGGALSEQYF
TGTGCCAGCAGCTTAAGCGGGGGGGCCCTAAGCGAGCAGTACTTC
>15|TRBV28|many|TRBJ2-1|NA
CASSFRLKTYNEQFF
TGTGCCAGCAGTTTCAGGCTAAAGACCTACAATGAGCAGTTCTTC
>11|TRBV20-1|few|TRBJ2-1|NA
CSASNNNEQFF
TGCAGTGCTAGTAACAACAATGAGCAGTTCTTC
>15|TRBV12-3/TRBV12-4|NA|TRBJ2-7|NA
CASSLRLANSYEQYF
TGTGCCAGCAGTTTGAGGTTAGCGAACTCCTACGAGCAGTACTTC
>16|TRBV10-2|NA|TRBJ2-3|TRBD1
CASSEGQGRSTDTQYF
TGCGCCAGCAGTGAGGGACAGGGCAGAAGCACAGATACGCAGTATTTT
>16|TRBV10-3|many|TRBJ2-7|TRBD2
CAIRAKPGTSGYEQYF
TGTGCCATCAGAGCAAAACCCGGGACTAGCGGCTACGAGCAGTACTTC